The 26 T cell receptor beta chains listed next were all sequenced from one sample in a study of CD8 T cells in ankylosing spondylitis. TCRdb redid the calling of the 5' RACE reads with MiXCR, one entry per CDR3 protein. Here the sample spans around 150,000 distinct CDR3 sequences, 10% to 12% being singletons. The sequenced sample consisted of blood, either unsorted or a sorted T cell fraction (not recorded which). The receptor set was obtained from a female donor with ankylosing spondylitis or in good health (not recorded which).

The gene calls are TRBV25-1 and TRBJ2-2, with 8 bases that match TRBD1. This CDR3 is 13 amino acids long. CDR1 and CDR2 from the germline V gene are MGHDK and SYGVNS. Losses at the gene ends were 6 bases for V and 5 bases for J; bases not matched to a gene: 2. CDR3: CASRTGDTGELFF. In DNA, the CDR3 is TGTGCCAGCAGGACAGGGGATACCGGGGAGCTGTTTTTT.

The rearrangement links TRBV13 to TRBJ2-7, with a tentative D call TRBD2 (6 bases). The CDR3 extends over 15 amino acids. The germline gives CDR1 PRHDT, CDR2 FYEKMQ (reference sequence). Trimming took off 3 bases at V and 2 bases at J, with 14 bases between the two ends. The DNA for the CDR3 is TGTGCCAGCAGCTTGACGCGGGACCAACCCTACGAGCAGTACTTC. Translating it yields CASSLTRDQPYEQYF.

This clonotype was seen at least ten times. The chain uses TRBV12-3 or TRBV12-4 and TRBJ1-2, with a weak D call TRBD1 (5 bases). This CDR3 is built from 14 residues. Between the trimmed V and J ends, which lost 1 base and 4 bases, there was a span of 10 bases. The CDR3 protein is CASSLGRQFYGYTF. For the CDR3, the DNA is TGTGCCAGCAGTTTAGGGCGACAGTTCTATGGCTACACCTTC.

This clonotype has a count of ten or more. The rearrangement links TRBV5-1 to TRBJ2-7; TRBD1 or TRBD2 may be the D gene (5 bases each). Germline V gene sequence: CDR1 SGHRS, CDR2 YFSETQ. Trimming removed 0 bases from V and 4 bases from J, with 11 bases in between. This CDR3 region has 14 residues. The CDR3 DNA is TGCGCCAGCAGCTTGGTCGGGGCTAATTACGAGCAGTACTTC. This translates into CASSLVGANYEQYF.

This sequence joins TRBV28 and TRBJ2-7; D may be TRBD2 (6 bases). Germline CDR1 reads MDHEN; CDR2 reads SYDVKM. The V gene lost 7 bases and the J gene lost 3 bases, with 19 bases spanning the gap. The CDR3 spans 15 residues. The CDR3 sequence: CASTSLAGLHYEQYF. In nucleotides, the CDR3 is TGTGCCAGCACCAGCCTCGCGGGGCTTCACTACGAGCAGTACTTC.

This clonotype has ten or more counts. The J gene is TRBJ1-3, the V gene TRBV6-5, with D unclear. Trimming cost V 0 bases and J 0 bases, with 12 bases left between them. Germline V gene data show CDR1 as MNHEY and CDR2 as SVGAGI. The CDR3 totals 17 residues. CDR3 sequence reads: CASSYSYERGSGNTIYF. The CDR3 nucleotides are TGTGCCAGCAGTTACTCCTACGAGCGGGGCTCTGGAAACACCATATATTTT.

This clonotype was seen ten or more times. The CDR3 reads CSATDGQNTEAFF. In DNA, the CDR3 is TGCAGTGCCACGGACGGACAGAACACTGAAGCTTTCTTT. The V call is TRBV20-1, the J call TRBJ1-1, with TRBD1 as a possible D gene (5 bases). V was cut by 6 bases and J by 1 base, with 12 bases left in between. CDR3 size: 13 residues. The germline V gene encodes CDR1 DFQATT and CDR2 SNEGSKA (reference sequence).

There are many counts of this clonotype. The chain uses TRBV13 and TRBJ2-1; no clear D. This CDR3 comprises 14 residues. Germline V gene lookup returns CDR1 PRHDT and CDR2 FYEKMQ (reference sequence). The germline V and J ends were trimmed by 6 bases and 0 bases, with 9 bases remaining between them. This chain's CDR3 is CASRGISSYNEQFF. The CDR3 bases are TGTGCCAGCAGAGGGATAAGCTCCTACAATGAGCAGTTCTTC. The full variable domain, rest sourced from reference TRBV13 and TRBJ2-1, is AAGVIQSPRHLIKEKRETATLKCYPIPRHDTVYWYQQGPGQDPQFLISFYEKMQSDKGSIPDRFSAQQFSDYHSELNMSSLELGDSALYFCASRGISSYNEQFFGPGTRLTVL.

This clonotype has ten or more counts. V gene TRBV12-3 or TRBV12-4 combines with J gene TRBJ2-2; D is perhaps TRBD1 or TRBD2 (5 bases each). V was clipped by 6 bases and J by 1 base, with 9 bases between them. The CDR3 is 14 residues long. CDR3 sequence (DNA): TGTGCCAGCAGGTGGGACCGGAACACCGGGGAGCTGTTTTTT. Translating gives CASRWDRNTGELFF.

In this sample, this clonotype turned up many times. The genes are TRBV10-3 and TRBJ1-5, with 7 bases lining up with TRBD1. The CDR3 extends over 13 amino acids. Germline assignment: CDR1 ENHRY and CDR2 SYGVKD. Trimming at V came to 11 bases and at J to 4 bases, leaving 8 bases not matched to a gene. CDR3 coding DNA: TGTGCCGCGACACCGGGACAGAATCAGCCCCAGCATTTT. Translating gives CAATPGQNQPQHF.

This clonotype was observed a handful of times. The genes are TRBV5-1 and TRBJ2-7; TRBD2 matches at 14 bases. This CDR3 contains 14 residues. J gave up 12 bases and V 2 bases, and 7 bases lay outside the gene matches. Germline loops: CDR1 SGHRS, CDR2 YFSETQ. Here the CDR3 DNA reads TGCGCCAGCAGCTTCGGGACTAGCGGGAGTGATCTGTACTTC. Translated, it gives CASSFGTSGSDLYF. The full variable domain, in which reference TRBV5-1 and TRBJ2-7 provide the parts outside the CDR3, is KAGVTQTPRYLIKTRGQQVTLSCSPISGHRSVSWYQQTPGQGLQFLFEYFSETQRNKGNFPGRFSGRQFSNSRSEMNVSTLELGDSALYLCASSFGTSGSDLYFGPGTRLTVT.

This chain links TRBV10-3 with TRBJ2-7, with unresolved D. Trimming shortened V by 5 bases and J by 6 bases, and 17 bases separated the two germline ends. CDR3 size: 14 residues. CDR1 ENHRY and CDR2 SYGVKD come from the germline V gene. CDR3 in DNA: TGTGCCATCAGTCTGGGCGACATGGTCTCCGAGCAGTACTTC. It is translated as CAISLGDMVSEQYF.

V usage is TRBV2 and J usage is TRBJ2-5; 13 nucleotides agree with TRBD2. In germline, CDR1 is SNHLY, CDR2 FYNNEI. The CDR3 loop spans 19 amino acids. The V segment lost 6 bases and the J segment 3 bases; nucleotides outside the gene matches: 16. As DNA, the CDR3 is TGTGCCAGCAGACATCCCACCGGGACTAGCGGGGCCTCAAAAGAGACCCAGTACTTC. Translation: CASRHPTGTSGASKETQYF.

This clonotype was seen more than once but under ten times. A much larger clone differs from this one at a single base, so this may be a read error. The CDR3, as DNA: TGTGCCAGCCACTCGGGACAGGGGGTCTATGGCGACACCTTC. Translation gives CASHSGQGVYGDTF. V gene TRBV10-3 combines with J gene TRBJ1-2, with 11 bases lining up with TRBD1. This CDR3 comprises 14 residues. The V gene's germline CDR1 is ENHRY and CDR2 SYGVKD.

This clonotype was observed many times. The chain joins TRBV7-6 to TRBJ1-3, with D perhaps matching TRBD1 (5 bases). Trimming removed 5 bases at V and 4 bases at J, with 18 bases between. The CDR3 spans 16 residues. CDR1 SGHVS and CDR2 FNYEAQ come from the germline V gene. The CDR3 spells CASSPTGRGSGNTIYF. As DNA, the CDR3 is TGTGCCAGCAGCCCAACGGGGAGGGGAAGCGGAAACACCATATATTTT.

This clonotype was counted ten times or more. The DNA for the CDR3 is TGCAGTGCTAGAGATCGAATGGGAAAAGAGACCCAGTACTTC. This encodes CSARDRMGKETQYF. The rearrangement uses TRBV20-1 and TRBJ2-5; D is unresolved. The CDR3 loop spans 14 amino acids. Germline CDR1 DFQATT, CDR2 SNEGSKA (reference sequence). V was trimmed by 0 bases and J by 3 bases, leaving 11 bases between them.

This clonotype was counted many times. V is TRBV7-7 and J is TRBJ2-1; D possibly corresponds to TRBD2 (5 bases). CDR3 size: 14 residues. Germline-derived CDR1 and CDR2 are SSHAT and FNYEAQ (reference sequence). V was shortened by 4 bases and J by 3 bases, with 10 bases between the two germline ends. The DNA of the CDR3 is TGTGCCAGCAGCTCGGACTCTAACTACAATGAGCAGTTCTTC. It is translated as CASSSDSNYNEQFF.

This clonotype has ten or more counts. The chain recombines TRBV28 with TRBJ1-5, with D possibly TRBD1 on 6 matching bases. Trimming removed 8 bases from V and 3 bases from J, with 14 bases in between. This CDR3 is built from 14 residues. Germline V gives CDR1 MDHEN, CDR2 SYDVKM. CDR3 in DNA: TGTGCCAGCGAACAGGCAGGGGACAATCAGCCCCAGCATTTT. It specifies CASEQAGDNQPQHF.

This clonotype has ten or more counts. The V gene is TRBV6-4, the J gene TRBJ2-1; 9 bases match TRBD2. The J segment lost 4 bases and the V segment lost 5 bases, leaving 6 bases of the junction unmatched. In germline, CDR1 is MRHNA, CDR2 SNTAGT. The CDR3 has 15 residues. CDR3 coding DNA: TGTGCCAGCAGTCCGACTAGCGGCACATACAATGAGCAGTTCTTC. Protein: CASSPTSGTYNEQFF.

This clonotype has a count of ten or more. V gene TRBV24-1 combines with J gene TRBJ2-1; the D gene is possibly TRBD2 (5 bases). There are 17 residues in the CDR3. The V gene's germline CDR1 is KGHDR and CDR2 SFDVKD. Deletions cut 1 base from V and 0 bases from J, with 12 bases between. The CDR3 DNA reads as TGTGCCACCAGTGATTTCAGGCGGAGCGGCTCCTACAATGAGCAGTTCTTC. Its protein product is CATSDFRRSGSYNEQFF.

In its sample, this clonotype was seen many times. This rearrangement joins TRBV12-3 or TRBV12-4 to TRBJ2-1; 10 bases are a match to TRBD2. CDR3 size: 17 residues. V lost 6 bases and J lost 7; bases outside the gene matches: 15. The CDR3 region has the DNA TGTGCCAGCAGCCCGATCCCCCCTAGCGGGAGTAGGAATGAGCAGTTCTTC. Translated, it gives CASSPIPPSGSRNEQFF.

This clonotype was picked up many times. The chain joins TRBV5-6 to TRBJ1-1; no reliable D call. Per germline, CDR1 SGHDT and CDR2 YYEEEE. CDR3 length equals 16 residues. The V end was cut by 2 bases, the J end by 1 base, with 15 bases between. The CDR3 sequence is CASSFGGLFPNTEAFF. The CDR3 DNA sequence: TGTGCCAGCAGCTTTGGCGGCCTATTTCCGAACACTGAAGCTTTCTTT.

The rearrangement joins TRBV19 to TRBJ2-3; the D gene is possibly TRBD1 (6 bases). Germline CDR1 reads LNHDA; CDR2 reads SQIVND (reference sequence). V lost 3 bases to trimming and J lost 4 bases, with 8 bases between them. There are 13 residues in the CDR3. The CDR3 bases are TGTGCCAGTAGTATCAGGGGAGCAGATACGCAGTATTTT. Residues: CASSIRGADTQYF.

The chain recombines TRBV7-2 with TRBJ2-5; 14 positions agree with TRBD2. The germline V gene has CDR1 SGHTA and CDR2 FQGNSA. Trimming cost V 6 bases and J 10 bases; bases outside gene matches: 4. The CDR3 has 13 amino acids. In nucleotides, the CDR3 is TGTGCCAGCAGAGGACTAGCGGGGGGAAACCAGTACTTC. Translated, it gives CASRGLAGGNQYF.

The V call is TRBV5-1, the J call TRBJ2-7; D possibly corresponds to TRBD1 (6 bases). The CDR3 extends over 13 amino acids. Per germline, CDR1 SGHRS and CDR2 YFSETQ. Between the trimmed V and J ends, which lost 7 bases and 1 base, there was a span of 12 bases. The CDR3 is CASRPGQSYEQYF. The CDR3 nucleotides read TGCGCCAGCCGACCTGGACAGTCCTACGAGCAGTACTTC.

This clonotype has a count of ten or more. The chain is built from TRBV24-1 and TRBJ2-5; 12 nucleotides agree with TRBD2. Trimming removed 2 bases from V and 4 bases from J; junction bases left unmatched: 7. The CDR3 consists of 17 residues. The germline V gene has CDR1 KGHDR and CDR2 SFDVKD. The CDR3 here is CATSDSASGRARETQYF. The CDR3 DNA is TGTGCCACCAGTGATTCGGCTAGCGGGAGGGCCCGAGAGACCCAGTACTTC.